This is a list of T cell receptor beta chains from one sample in a study of cytomegalovirus exposure and HLA in healthy donors. Generated by immunoSEQ multiplex PCR, the TCRdb table keeps only in-frame clones and is missing some. The sample contains about 120,000 clones, 65% to 80% of which appear only once. Sequencing was performed on PBMCs. These receptors came from a man aged 40-49 years in good health and CMV-seropositive. CDR3s include the opening cysteine and the closing phenylalanine or tryptophan. The order of the fields is CDR3 DNA, CDR3 protein, J gene, V gene, clone size, D gene. A D gene is named only where the DNA matches it firmly. Rows give clone size only sometimes, using once, few, many, or a class for an expanded clone.

cdr3_nt: TGTGCCACCTCCGGACAGGGGTCCTACGAGCAGTACTTC
cdr3_aa: CATSGQGSYEQYF
j_call: TRBJ2-7
v_call: TRBV10-3
clone_size: .
d_call: TRBD1

cdr3_nt: TGTGCCAGCAGCACCACTAGCGGGCTTTCCTACGAGCAGTACTTC
cdr3_aa: CASSTTSGLSYEQYF
j_call: TRBJ2-7
v_call: TRBV7-8
clone_size: .
d_call: TRBD2

cdr3_nt: TGCGCCAGCAGCCCACGGACTAGCGGATACAATGAGCAGTTCTTC
cdr3_aa: CASSPRTSGYNEQFF
j_call: TRBJ2-1
v_call: TRBV5-1
clone_size: .
d_call: TRBD2

cdr3_nt: TGTGCCAGCAGCCAAGACGGGGAGGGGATTCGGAAGACCCAGTACTTC
cdr3_aa: CASSQDGEGIRKTQYF
j_call: TRBJ2-5
v_call: TRBV4-2
clone_size: .
d_call: TRBD2

cdr3_nt: TGTGCCAGCAGCTTGGGTGGACAAAGATACGAGCAGTACTTC
cdr3_aa: CASSLGGQRYEQYF
j_call: TRBJ2-7
v_call: TRBV5-5
clone_size: few
d_call: .

cdr3_nt: TGCGCCAGCAGCTCGGGACTAGCGGGGGTGCCCCAGTTCTTC
cdr3_aa: CASSSGLAGVPQFF
j_call: TRBJ2-1
v_call: TRBV4-3
clone_size: .
d_call: TRBD2

cdr3_nt: TGTGCCTGGGACCTCGACAGCTACGAGCAGTACTTC
cdr3_aa: CAWDLDSYEQYF
j_call: TRBJ2-7
v_call: TRBV30
clone_size: .
d_call: .

cdr3_nt: TGTGCCAGCTCACGCGACAGTGTGCGTGGAAATTCACCCCTCCACTTT
cdr3_aa: CASSRDSVRGNSPLHF
j_call: TRBJ1-6
v_call: TRBV18
clone_size: .
d_call: .

cdr3_nt: TGTGCCAGCAGAGCCGACAGGGGCCTAAATCAGCCCCAGCATTTT
cdr3_aa: CASRADRGLNQPQHF
j_call: TRBJ1-5
v_call: TRBV6-1
clone_size: .
d_call: TRBD1

cdr3_nt: TGCGCCAGCAGCCAACGGGACAGGGGGCAGGAGACCCAGTACTTC
cdr3_aa: CASSQRDRGQETQYF
j_call: TRBJ2-5
v_call: TRBV4-1
clone_size: .
d_call: TRBD1

cdr3_nt: TGTGCCAGCAGCCATCTCCTAGGGCAGGGTGCAAACACCATATATTTT
cdr3_aa: CASSHLLGQGANTIYF
j_call: TRBJ1-3
v_call: TRBV7-9
clone_size: .
d_call: .

cdr3_nt: TGTGCCATCAGCCAGGGGAGCTCCTACGAGCAGTACTTC
cdr3_aa: CAISQGSSYEQYF
j_call: TRBJ2-7
v_call: TRBV10-3
clone_size: .
d_call: .

cdr3_nt: TGCAGCGCAAAATCCGGGACAGGGGACCTCAATGAGCAGTTCTTC
cdr3_aa: CSAKSGTGDLNEQFF
j_call: TRBJ2-1
v_call: TRBV29-1
clone_size: few
d_call: TRBD1

cdr3_nt: TGTGCCAGCCGAGACAGACCCGTTGACTGCACTGAAGCTTTCTTT
cdr3_aa: CASRDRPVDCTEAFF
j_call: TRBJ1-1
v_call: TRBV21-1
clone_size: .
d_call: .

cdr3_nt: TGTGCCAGCAGTGAGCTGACAGGAACCGGGACTGAAGCTTTCTTT
cdr3_aa: CASSELTGTGTEAFF
j_call: TRBJ1-1
v_call: TRBV2
clone_size: .
d_call: .

cdr3_nt: TGTGCCAGCAGTGATCTCTCCGAAGCTTTCTTT
cdr3_aa: CASSDLSEAFF
j_call: TRBJ1-1
v_call: TRBV6-1
clone_size: few
d_call: .

cdr3_nt: TGTGCCAACGGTGAGGGGCGGAATCAGCCCCAGCATTTT
cdr3_aa: CANGEGRNQPQHF
j_call: TRBJ1-5
v_call: TRBV2
clone_size: .
d_call: .

cdr3_nt: TGCGCCAGCAGCTTGCTAGCGGGTGCCACCGGGGAGCTGTTTTTT
cdr3_aa: CASSLLAGATGELFF
j_call: TRBJ2-2
v_call: TRBV5-1
clone_size: .
d_call: TRBD2

cdr3_nt: TGTGCCACTAATACGGTCCCCGGGGAGCTGTTTTTT
cdr3_aa: CATNTVPGELFF
j_call: TRBJ2-2
v_call: TRBV7-6
clone_size: .
d_call: .

cdr3_nt: TGTGCCAGTAGGTCTTGGCGGGAAGAGACCCAGTACTTC
cdr3_aa: CASRSWREETQYF
j_call: TRBJ2-5
v_call: TRBV19
clone_size: .
d_call: .

cdr3_nt: TGTGCCAGCTCAACAGGGGTGCAGCGCACTGAAGCTTTCTTT
cdr3_aa: CASSTGVQRTEAFF
j_call: TRBJ1-1
v_call: TRBV7-9
clone_size: once
d_call: TRBD1

cdr3_nt: TGTGCCAGTGTTGAGTGGACTAAAAATTCACCCCTCCACTTT
cdr3_aa: CASVEWTKNSPLHF
j_call: TRBJ1-6
v_call: TRBV2
clone_size: .
d_call: .

cdr3_nt: TGTGCCAGCAGTTTTGGCGGTAATGAAAAACTGTTTTTT
cdr3_aa: CASSFGGNEKLFF
j_call: TRBJ1-4
v_call: TRBV27
clone_size: .
d_call: .

cdr3_nt: TGCAGCGTTGAAAACCGGGGAGTCACCTACGAGCAGTACTTC
cdr3_aa: CSVENRGVTYEQYF
j_call: TRBJ2-7
v_call: TRBV29-1
clone_size: .
d_call: .

cdr3_nt: TGTGCCAGCCGTCAATCATCGGGATTTCGTAGCAATCAGCCCCAGCATTTT
cdr3_aa: CASRQSSGFRSNQPQHF
j_call: TRBJ1-5
v_call: TRBV28
clone_size: .
d_call: .

cdr3_nt: TGTGCCAGCAGCTTCCGGACAGGGCCTCCCTCCTACGAGCAGTACTTC
cdr3_aa: CASSFRTGPPSYEQYF
j_call: TRBJ2-7
v_call: TRBV21-1
clone_size: .
d_call: .

cdr3_nt: TGTGCCAGCAGAAGTACAGGGGTGGGCGAGCAGTACTTC
cdr3_aa: CASRSTGVGEQYF
j_call: TRBJ2-7
v_call: TRBV6-5
clone_size: .
d_call: TRBD1

cdr3_nt: TGTGCCAGCAGTTACTCGACAGGGGGCTGGGAGACCCAGTACTTC
cdr3_aa: CASSYSTGGWETQYF
j_call: TRBJ2-5
v_call: TRBV6-6
clone_size: few
d_call: TRBD1

cdr3_nt: TGCGCCAGCAGCCAAGACTTTTCGGACAGGTGGTATGGCTACACCTTC
cdr3_aa: CASSQDFSDRWYGYTF
j_call: TRBJ1-2
v_call: TRBV4-3
clone_size: .
d_call: TRBD1

cdr3_nt: TGTGCCAGCAGCCTTCAGGGCATGAACACTGAAGCTTTCTTT
cdr3_aa: CASSLQGMNTEAFF
j_call: TRBJ1-1
v_call: TRBV28
clone_size: few
d_call: .

cdr3_nt: TGTGCCAGCAGCTCCCGAGGCGGGACGAATTTTTATAATTCACCCCTCCACTTT
cdr3_aa: CASSSRGGTNFYNSPLHF
j_call: TRBJ1-6
v_call: TRBV7-2
clone_size: few
d_call: .